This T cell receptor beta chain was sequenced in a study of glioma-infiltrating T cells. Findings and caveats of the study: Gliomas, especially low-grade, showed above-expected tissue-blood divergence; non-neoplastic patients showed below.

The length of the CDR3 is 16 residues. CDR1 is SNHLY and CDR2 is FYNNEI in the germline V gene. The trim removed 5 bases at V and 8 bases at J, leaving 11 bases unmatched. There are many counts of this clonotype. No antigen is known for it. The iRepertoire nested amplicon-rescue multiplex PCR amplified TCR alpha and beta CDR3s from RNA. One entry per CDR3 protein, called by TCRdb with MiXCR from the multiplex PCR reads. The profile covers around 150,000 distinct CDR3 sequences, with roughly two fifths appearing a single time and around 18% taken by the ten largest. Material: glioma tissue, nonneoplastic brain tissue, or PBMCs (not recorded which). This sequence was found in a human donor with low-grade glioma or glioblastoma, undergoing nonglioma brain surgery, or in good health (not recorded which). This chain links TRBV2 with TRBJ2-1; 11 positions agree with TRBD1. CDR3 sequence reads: CASSSFVGQGVYEQFF. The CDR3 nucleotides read TGTGCCAGCAGTAGTTTTGTGGGACAGGGGGTCTATGAGCAGTTCTTC. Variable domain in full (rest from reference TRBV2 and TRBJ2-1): EPEVTQTPSHQVTQMGQEVILRCVPISNHLYFYWYRQILGQKVEFLVSFYNNEISEKSEIFDDQFSVERPDGSNFTLKIRSTKLEDSAMYFCASSSFVGQGVYEQFFGPGTRLTVL.